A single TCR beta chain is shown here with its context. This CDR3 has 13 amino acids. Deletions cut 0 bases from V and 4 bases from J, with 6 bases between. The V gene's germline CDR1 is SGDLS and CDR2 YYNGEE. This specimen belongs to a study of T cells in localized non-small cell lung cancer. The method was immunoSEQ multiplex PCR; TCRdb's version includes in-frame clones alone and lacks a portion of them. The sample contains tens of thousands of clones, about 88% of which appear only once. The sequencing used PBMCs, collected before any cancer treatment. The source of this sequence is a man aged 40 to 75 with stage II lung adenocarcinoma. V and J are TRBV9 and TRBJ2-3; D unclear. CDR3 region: CASSVGNADTQYF. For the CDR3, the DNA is TGTGCCAGCAGCGTAGGGAACGCAGATACGCAGTATTTT.